These T cell receptor beta chains were read from a single sample in a study of T cell changes during pregnancy in multiple sclerosis. Produced via immunoSEQ multiplex PCR; TCRdb's table is partial and in-frame only. Of about 36,000 clones listed, nearly 95% are singletons. Source: CD4+ T cells from peripheral blood mononuclear cells, taken in the third trimester of pregnancy. These receptor sequences come from a female donor in good health, enrolled as a control in a pregnancy study. Each CDR3 is given with its conserved first and last residue. The D gene is left open where the match is weak. Size is omitted from some rows. Given values are once, few, many or a class for expanded clones.

clone_size j_call v_call d_call cdr3_aa cdr3_nt
. TRBJ2-7 TRBV6-5 . CASSYSPRGYEQYF TGTGCCAGCAGTTACTCGCCCAGGGGATACGAGCAGTACTTC
. TRBJ2-2 TRBV7-2 . CASSPTGTITGELFF TGTGCCAGCAGCCCCACAGGGACGATAACCGGGGAGCTGTTTTTT
. TRBJ1-1 TRBV19 TRBD1 CASSSGTGGTEAFF TGTGCCAGTAGTTCCGGGACAGGGGGCACTGAAGCTTTCTTT
. TRBJ1-3 TRBV11-2 TRBD1 CASSFPPGQGGGNTIYF TGTGCCAGCAGCTTTCCCCCGGGACAGGGGGGGGGAAACACCATATATTTT
few TRBJ1-6 TRBV27 . CASSLNRLNSPLHF TGTGCCAGCAGTTTAAACAGACTAAATTCACCCCTCCACTTT
. TRBJ1-2 TRBV18 TRBD1 CASSPQSGQSNYGYTF TGTGCCAGCTCACCGCAGTCGGGACAGTCAAACTATGGCTACACCTTC
. TRBJ1-6 TRBV7-8 . CASRLGGGLGGNSPLHF TGTGCCAGCAGACTCGGGGGGGGACTAGGCGGTAATTCACCCCTCCACTTT
. TRBJ2-7 TRBV2 . CASSEGGAIEQYF TGTGCCAGCAGTGAGGGCGGGGCAATCGAGCAGTACTTC
. TRBJ1-6 TRBV7-2 . CASSPRGEVVGSPLHF TGTGCCAGCAGCCCCAGAGGGGAGGTTGTTGGTTCACCCCTCCACTTT
. TRBJ1-2 TRBV7-9 TRBD1 CASRLGQGFGGYTF TGTGCCAGCAGACTTGGACAGGGGTTCGGTGGCTACACCTTC
once TRBJ2-7 TRBV27 TRBD1 CASSPPGQGPPYEQYF TGTGCCAGCAGTCCCCCTGGACAGGGTCCCCCTTACGAGCAGTACTTC
. TRBJ2-2 TRBV6-1 TRBD1 CASSFRDRNTGELFF TGTGCCAGCAGCTTCCGGGACAGGAACACCGGGGAGCTGTTTTTT
. TRBJ1-4 TRBV7-2 TRBD1 CASSSRPGQGGEKLFF TGTGCCAGCAGCTCGAGGCCGGGACAGGGGGGTGAAAAACTGTTTTTT
. TRBJ1-1 TRBV2 . CASNPQRGGTEAFF TGTGCCAGCAACCCCCAGCGGGGCGGCACTGAAGCTTTCTTT
. TRBJ2-7 TRBV9 . CASSRTGSADEQYF TGTGCCAGCAGCCGTACAGGGAGTGCGGACGAGCAGTACTTC
. TRBJ2-3 TRBV30 . CAWSVPGTDTQYF TGTGCCTGGAGTGTCCCCGGCACAGATACGCAGTATTTT
. TRBJ2-7 TRBV7-2 . CASSPRRGATYEQYF TGTGCCAGCAGCCCCAGACGGGGGGCCACCTACGAGCAGTACTTC
. TRBJ2-7 TRBV7-9 . CASSPGMITSYEQYF TGTGCCAGCAGCCCGGGAATGATAACTTCCTACGAGCAGTACTTC
. TRBJ2-3 TRBV7-9 TRBD2 CASTLTSGSTDTQYF TGTGCCAGCACCCTGACTAGCGGGAGCACAGATACGCAGTATTTT
. TRBJ1-2 TRBV5-1 TRBD1 CASSSGQGAIYGYTF TGCGCCAGCAGCTCGGGACAGGGGGCGATCTATGGCTACACCTTC
. TRBJ1-2 TRBV27 TRBD1 CASSPQGRNGYTF TGTGCCAGCAGTCCACAGGGGCGCAATGGCTACACCTTC
. TRBJ1-6 TRBV9 . CASSVVSSSYNSPLHF TGTGCCAGCAGCGTAGTCTCTAGCTCCTATAATTCACCCCTCCACTTT
. TRBJ2-2 TRBV6-5 TRBD2 CASRAGIAGTGELFF TGTGCCAGCAGGGCGGGGATAGCGGGCACCGGGGAGCTGTTTTTT
. TRBJ2-2 TRBV27 TRBD2 CASSLSPSGVYTGELFF TGTGCCAGCAGTTTATCGCCTAGCGGGGTGTACACCGGGGAGCTGTTTTTT
. TRBJ2-1 TRBV7-8 TRBD2 CASSSGTSGGEQFF TGTGCCAGCAGCTCCGGGACTAGCGGGGGTGAGCAGTTCTTC